The 26 T cell receptor beta chains below were found in one sample sequenced in a study of cytomegalovirus exposure and HLA in healthy donors. The protocol was immunoSEQ multiplex PCR, while the TCRdb copy is restricted to in-frame clones and leaves out a portion. The profile shows 220,000 or so clones, around 87% of them singletons. The sequencing input was PBMCs. These receptors originate from a woman in her late teens or twenties in good health and CMV-seropositive.

This chain links TRBV5-6 with TRBJ1-1; D is ambiguous. Trimming took off 2 bases at V and 4 bases at J, with 12 bases between the two ends. The CDR3 consists of 14 residues. In germline, CDR1 is SGHDT, CDR2 YYEEEE. CDR3 nucleotides: TGTGCCAGCAGCTTTATAGAGCGGGTCACTGAAGCTTTCTTT. Amino acids: CASSFIERVTEAFF.

The chain carries TRBV7-9 and TRBJ2-5; TRBD1 might be the D (5 bases). V lost 5 bases and J lost 0, with 13 bases in between. CDR1 SEHNR and CDR2 FQNEAQ come from the germline V gene (reference sequence). The CDR3 spans 15 residues. The CDR3 nucleotides are TGTGCCAGCAGCGACATAGGGGCAAACCAAGAGACCCAGTACTTC. Translating gives CASSDIGANQETQYF.

Only one count was recorded for this clone. The chain carries TRBV7-9 and TRBJ1-1; D gene unclear. The germline gives CDR1 SEHNR, CDR2 FQNEAQ (reference sequence). The CDR3 runs to 14 residues. Deletions cut 6 bases from V and 6 bases from J, with 17 bases between. This CDR3 reads CASSSRRQGAEAFF. The CDR3 DNA is TGTGCCAGCAGTTCCAGGAGGCAAGGAGCTGAAGCTTTCTTT.

The chain has TRBV28 and TRBJ2-4; D may be TRBD1 (5 bases). V was trimmed by 2 bases and J by 0 bases, leaving 8 bases between them. This CDR3 has 15 amino acids. Germline CDR1 reads MDHEN; CDR2 reads SYDVKM. CDR3 coding DNA: TGTGCCAGCAGTTTACAGGGTCTAGCCAAAAACATTCAGTACTTC. Translating it yields CASSLQGLAKNIQYF.

The rearrangement uses TRBV28 and TRBJ2-2, with a weak D call TRBD2 (5 bases). The V and J ends lost 6 bases and 6 bases respectively, with 23 bases between them. Germline lookup yields CDR1 MDHEN and CDR2 SYDVKM. The length of the CDR3 is 17 residues. CDR3 protein: CASSPLEGSINSGELFF. The CDR3 DNA reads as TGTGCCAGCAGCCCACTAGAGGGTAGCATTAATTCCGGGGAGCTGTTTTTT. Using reference TRBV28 and TRBJ2-2 for the parts outside the CDR3, the full variable domain is DVKVTQSSRYLVKRTGEKVFLECVQDMDHENMFWYRQDPGLGLRLIYFSYDVKMKEKGDIPEGYSVSREKKERFSLILESASTNQTSMYLCASSPLEGSINSGELFFGEGSRLTVL.

V usage is TRBV5-6 and J usage is TRBJ2-3; unclear D gene. CDR3 length: 14 residues. V was trimmed by 0 bases and J by 3 bases, leaving 8 bases between them. Germline V lookup: CDR1 SGHDT, CDR2 YYEEEE. CDR3 in DNA: TGTGCCAGCAGCTTGGCCGCGCGGACAGATACGCAGTATTTT. This translates into CASSLAARTDTQYF.

As DNA, the CDR3 is TGTGCCAGTAGTGCCCGGGTAGAAAAACTGTTTTTT. Its protein is CASSARVEKLFF. This chain joins TRBV19 and TRBJ1-4; D is unclear. Per the germline V gene, CDR1 is LNHDA and CDR2 is SQIVND (reference sequence). Trimming took off 5 bases at V and 8 bases at J, with 9 bases between the two ends. There are 12 residues in the CDR3.

The rearrangement joins TRBV5-1 to TRBJ1-1, with D perhaps TRBD1 (5 bases). Trimming shortened V by 4 bases and J by 0 bases, and 19 bases separated the two germline ends. The CDR3 extends over 17 amino acids. Germline CDR1 and CDR2: SGHRS and YFSETQ. CDR3 in amino acids: CASSADGVGGLNTEAFF. The CDR3 DNA sequence: TGCGCCAGCAGCGCGGACGGAGTGGGGGGACTGAACACTGAAGCTTTCTTT.

The chain couples TRBV5-6 to TRBJ1-1; D not certain. CDR1 is SGHDT and CDR2 is YYEEEE in the germline V gene. Trimming left V 0 bases short and J 1 base short, with 4 bases between. The CDR3 has 13 residues. For the CDR3, the DNA is TGTGCCAGCAGCTTGGACAGGAACACTGAAGCTTTCTTT. This sequence encodes CASSLDRNTEAFF.

The genes are TRBV2 and TRBJ2-1; 10 bases are a match to TRBD2. V gave up 10 bases and J gave up 2 bases; unmatched junction bases: 5. The CDR3 totals 14 residues. Germline V gives CDR1 SNHLY, CDR2 FYNNEI. The CDR3 protein is CATNSGRAYNEQFF. CDR3 nucleotides: TGTGCCACCAACAGCGGGAGGGCCTACAATGAGCAGTTCTTC.

The V call is TRBV25-1, the J call TRBJ2-7, with D perhaps matching TRBD1 (5 bases). This CDR3 contains 14 residues. V was shortened by 0 bases and J by 5 bases, with 11 bases between the two germline ends. Germline V gives CDR1 MGHDK, CDR2 SYGVNS. CDR3 residues: CASSEYTQGDEQYF. The CDR3 nucleotides read TGTGCCAGCAGTGAATATACCCAGGGCGACGAGCAGTACTTC.

The chain joins TRBV29-1 to TRBJ1-2, with TRBD1 as a possible D gene (5 bases). This CDR3 spans 11 amino acids. Trimming cost V 5 bases and J 5 bases, with 9 bases left between them. Per germline, CDR1 SQVTM and CDR2 ANQGSEA. This chain's CDR3 is CSVRQNYGYTF. CDR3 DNA sequence: TGCAGCGTTCGACAGAATTATGGCTACACCTTC. Combining the CDR3 with reference TRBV29-1 and TRBJ1-2 gives the whole variable domain SAVISQKPSRDICQRGTSLTIQCQVDSQVTMMFWYRQQPGQSLTLIATANQGSEATYESGFVIDKFPISRPNLTFSTLTVSNMSPEDSSIYLCSVRQNYGYTFGSGTRLTVV.

This rearrangement joins TRBV5-4 to TRBJ2-1; 8 bases map to TRBD2. This CDR3 has 15 residues. V trimming: 4 bases; J trimming: 2 bases; junction bases outside the gene matches: 5. CDR1 is SGHNT and CDR2 is YYREEE in the germline V gene (reference sequence). The CDR3 protein is CASSRAGAPYNEQFF. For the CDR3, the DNA is TGTGCCAGCAGCCGAGCGGGAGCCCCCTACAATGAGCAGTTCTTC.

The chain recombines TRBV30 with TRBJ2-3, with D tentatively TRBD2 (6 bases). The CDR3 loop spans 15 amino acids. CDR1 GTSNPN and CDR2 SVGIG come from the germline V gene (reference sequence). The germline V and J ends were trimmed by 4 bases and 5 bases, with 19 bases remaining between them. The CDR3 DNA sequence: TGTGCCTGGACTAGAGGAGGGGAAGGTGGAGATACGCAGTATTTT. Residues: CAWTRGGEGGDTQYF.

The rearrangement links TRBV5-5 to TRBJ2-2; TRBD2 matches 8 bases. J gave up 6 bases and V 4 bases, and 8 bases lay outside the gene matches. Per the germline V gene, CDR1 is SGHKS and CDR2 is YYEKEE (reference sequence). The CDR3 runs to 15 residues. Written as DNA, the CDR3 is TGTGCCAGCAGCCTGCCCGGGACTAGGTCCGGGGAGCTGTTTTTT. The encoded protein is CASSLPGTRSGELFF.

The V call is TRBV18, the J call TRBJ2-7; TRBD1 agrees at 9 bases. CDR1 is KGHSH, CDR2 LQKENI, per germline. The CDR3 runs 14 residues. Losses at the gene ends were 5 bases for V and 6 bases for J; bases not matched to a gene: 8. DNA for the CDR3: TGTGCCAGCTCATCAACGGGACAGGGTCGCGAGCAGTACTTC. Protein: CASSSTGQGREQYF.

The chain combines TRBV2 with TRBJ2-7; D gene uncertain. CDR1 is SNHLY, CDR2 FYNNEI, per germline. With 4 bases removed from V and 6 bases from J, the gap between germline ends came to 10 bases. This CDR3 is 12 amino acids long. The CDR3 loop is CASSVALSEQYF. CDR3 DNA: TGTGCCAGCAGTGTAGCCCTCTCCGAGCAGTACTTC.

This clone occurred once. CDR3: CASSVLAVYNEQFF. DNA of the CDR3: TGTGCCAGCAGCGTACTAGCGGTTTACAATGAGCAGTTCTTC. The gene calls are TRBV7-9 and TRBJ2-1, with 8 bases fitting TRBD2. J lost 4 bases, V lost 5 bases, and 4 bases had no gene match. The CDR3 is 14 amino acids. Germline loops: CDR1 SEHNR, CDR2 FQNEAQ (reference sequence).

J is TRBJ1-5 and V is TRBV23-1; 8 bases fit TRBD1. TRBV23-1 belongs to the ORF category, with a function that is uncertain. This CDR3 contains 16 residues. V was clipped by 0 bases and J by 5 bases; unmatched bases: 6. DNA for the CDR3: TGCGCCAGCAGTCAATCGGGGCAGGGGGCAGATCAGCCCCAGCATTTT. It specifies CASSQSGQGADQPQHF.

As concerns this clone: The sample holds other DNA sequences that translate to the same CDR3. This sequence joins TRBV18 and TRBJ2-7; TRBD1 matches at 11 bases. V lost 3 bases and J lost 2; bases outside the gene matches: 0. CDR1 is KGHSH and CDR2 is LQKENI in the germline V gene. This CDR3 comprises 14 residues. This CDR3 reads CASSPGQGAYEQYF. The DNA for the CDR3 is TGTGCCAGCTCACCGGGACAGGGGGCCTACGAGCAGTACTTC.

The rearrangement uses TRBV14 and TRBJ2-1; possible D gene TRBD2, 5 bases. Trimming left V 8 bases short and J 2 bases short, with 13 bases between. Germline V CDR1 and CDR2: SGHDN, FVKESK. This CDR3 comprises 14 residues. CDR3 loop: CASQERRTYNEQFF. The DNA of the CDR3 is TGTGCCAGCCAAGAGCGGAGGACCTACAATGAGCAGTTCTTC.

The V call is TRBV5-6, the J call TRBJ2-2; D is unresolved. Between the trimmed V and J ends, which lost 0 bases and 7 bases, there was a span of 4 bases. This CDR3 is 12 amino acids long. Germline V lookup: CDR1 SGHDT, CDR2 YYEEEE. The chain's CDR3 is CASSLVGGELFF. In DNA form, the CDR3 reads TGTGCCAGCAGCTTGGTCGGCGGGGAGCTGTTTTTT.

The V gene is TRBV6-4, the J gene TRBJ2-7; 9 bases fit TRBD2. With V trimmed by 0 bases and J by 0 bases, 0 bases remained unmatched. The CDR3 is made up of 15 amino acids. CDR1 MRHNA and CDR2 SNTAGT come from the germline V gene. The CDR3 sequence is CASSDSSGSSYEQYF. In nucleotides, the CDR3 is TGTGCCAGCAGTGACTCTAGCGGGAGCTCCTACGAGCAGTACTTC.

The chain joins TRBV5-1 to TRBJ2-2, with a tentative D call TRBD2 (5 bases). Germline assignment: CDR1 SGHRS and CDR2 YFSETQ. Trimming pared 3 bases from V and 5 bases from J, leaving 14 bases between. This CDR3 is built from 15 residues. The DNA of the CDR3 is TGCGCCAGCAGCTACCCGAACGGGGTGACCGGGGAGCTGTTTTTT. Protein product: CASSYPNGVTGELFF.

V is TRBV29-1 and J is TRBJ2-5; 10 nucleotides match TRBD1. This CDR3 comprises 13 residues. Trimming took 7 bases from V and 5 from J; bases not matched to a gene: 7. Germline loops: CDR1 SQVTM, CDR2 ANQGSEA. DNA of the CDR3: TGCAGCGCCAGACAGGGGGCCGGGGAGACCCAGTACTTC. Translation gives CSARQGAGETQYF.

This chain links TRBV7-9 with TRBJ1-5; TRBD1 matches 11 bases. J was trimmed by 1 base and V by 5 bases; bases with no gene match: 13. Germline values: CDR1 SEHNR, CDR2 FQNEAQ (reference sequence). The length of the CDR3 is 19 residues. The CDR3 sequence is CASSTSGTGGGYSNQPQHF. The DNA of the CDR3 is TGTGCCAGCAGCACGTCCGGGACAGGGGGAGGGTACAGCAATCAGCCCCAGCATTTT.